This T cell receptor (beta chain) appears in the sequencing data of a study of CD8 T cells in ankylosing spondylitis. TCRdb used MiXCR to reprocess the 5' RACE reads, holding one entry per CDR3 protein. The table lists a few hundred thousand distinct CDR3 sequences, 15% to 20% of them singletons, with under 40% in the top ten. Ten or more counts support this clonotype. From germline, CDR1 is SQVTM and CDR2 ANQGSEA. This CDR3 comprises 13 residues. V was pared by 4 bases and J by 3 bases, with 13 bases between. This TCR derives from a male donor with ankylosing spondylitis or in good health (not recorded which). Sequenced sample: blood, either unsorted or a sorted T cell fraction (not recorded which). The V call is TRBV29-1, the J call TRBJ2-7; D is possibly TRBD1 or TRBD2 (5 bases each). In nucleotides, the CDR3 is TGCAGCGTTGGAGGGGTCGAGAACTACGAGCAGTACTTC. Translated: CSVGGVENYEQYF.